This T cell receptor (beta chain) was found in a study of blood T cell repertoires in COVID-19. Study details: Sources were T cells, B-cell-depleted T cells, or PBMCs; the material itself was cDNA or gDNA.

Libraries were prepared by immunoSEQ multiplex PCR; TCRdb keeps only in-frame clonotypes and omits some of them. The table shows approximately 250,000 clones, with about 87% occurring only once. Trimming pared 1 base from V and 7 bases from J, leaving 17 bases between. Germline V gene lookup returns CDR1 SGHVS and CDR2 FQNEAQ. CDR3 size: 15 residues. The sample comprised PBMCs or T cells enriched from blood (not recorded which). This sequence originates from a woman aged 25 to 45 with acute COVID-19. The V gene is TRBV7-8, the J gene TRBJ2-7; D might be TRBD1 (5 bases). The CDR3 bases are TGTGCCAGCAGCTTAGGGAGCGTGACAGAAGTGGAGCAGTACTTC. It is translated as CASSLGSVTEVEQYF.